This paragraph covers one TCR beta chain sequence. As processed by the authors: Scientists estimated how many nucleated cells there were by amplifying reference gene primers. Clones were sequenced by immunoSEQ multiplex PCR, and TCRdb holds only the in-frame ones, with some missing. V, J and clone size are taken as reported in that table, and D and trimming were inferred from the DNA itself. Among around 88,000 clones, 81% were seen once, and the ten largest hold roughly 10%. The data were taken from a study of blood T cell repertoires in COVID-19. This CDR3 has 15 residues. V dropped 1 base and J dropped 2 bases, with 10 bases sitting between them. CDR1 is LNHDA, CDR2 SQIVND, per germline (reference sequence).

The chain links TRBV19 to TRBJ2-3; D is perhaps TRBD2 (5 bases). The source is a woman at least 80 years old with acute or convalescent COVID-19. Sequencing was done on a sample of peripheral blood. In nucleotides, the CDR3 is TGTGCCAGTAGTATAGGCGGCGGGTACACAGATACGCAGTATTTT. The encoded protein is CASSIGGGYTDTQYF. Full variable domain (remainder filled in from reference TRBV19 and TRBJ2-3): DGGITQSPKYLFRKEGQNVTLSCEQNLNHDAMYWYRQDPGQGLRLIYYSQIVNDFQKGDIAEGYSVSREKKESFPLTVTSAQKNPTAFYLCASSIGGGYTDTQYFGPGTRLTVL.